The sequence of this TCR beta chain was determined in a study of tumor-infiltrating lymphocytes in primary liver carcinoma. From 500 ng total RNA, TCR beta cDNA was generated with a primer in the constant region. Library construction for TCR beta comprised three nested multiplex PCR rounds performed with slightly modified ARM-PCR. Investigators reported that the first two PCR rounds, at about 9 cycles each, used TRBV1-TRBV30 forward primers with a C-beta reverse primer. One entry per CDR3 protein, called by TCRdb with MiXCR from the multiplex PCR reads. Of over 95,000 distinct CDR3 sequences listed, roughly 69% were seen once; the top ten hold around 9.1%. This clonotype was seen a single time. The antigen is not known. An end of the junction differs from the germline gene, which may be a read error. Both RNA and DNA were isolated together from around 20-30 mg of bulk tissue that had not been sorted. Each tumor sample had over 80% viable tumor cells.

Study-wide results and caveats: For tumor-adjacent and tumor-blood pairs, overlap was less than that seen for tumor region pairs.

Germline V gene data show CDR1 as SGHAT and CDR2 as FQNNGV. This CDR3 is built from 13 residues. The genes are TRBV11-2 and TRBJ2-3; TRBD2 is a possible D gene (6 bases). This TCR was sampled from a woman aged 60 to 75 with primary liver carcinoma and hepatitis B virus infection. Sequenced material: liver tumor tissue from sampling region 5. Specified subset: tumor region T5, tumor centre. The CDR3 sequence is CVSSLERGNTQYF. Here the CDR3 DNA reads TGTGTCAGCAGCCTGGAACGGGGGAATACGCAGTATTTT.